This T cell receptor beta chain appears in the sequencing data of a study of human T cells and chemical hapten exposure. At the level of the study: Sensitizing treatment utilized 2% DPC over a 2 cm by 2 cm portion of upper inner arm skin. TCR yield per sample varied, mainly due to pooled library volumes.

Each CDR3 protein gets one entry after TCRdb re-called the RACE reads with MiXCR. This table holds around 110,000 distinct CDR3 sequences, 9.5% to 13% found once. This clonotype was seen many times. Time point denoted: patch test 1, 2 weeks after DPC sensitization. Documented treatment: therapeutic diphenylcyclopropenone sensitization with weekly scalp DPC. V was trimmed by 1 base and J by 1 base, leaving 14 bases between them. CDR3 length equals 17 residues. In germline, CDR1 is SGHDN, CDR2 FVKESK. This TCR was sampled from a woman between 50 and 59 years old with alopecia areata. Some clones in this sample may be carry-over from other donors' samples. The material sequenced was whole blood, taken in connection with sensitization to the hapten diphenylcyclopropenone (DPC). The chain uses TRBV14 and TRBJ1-3; D ambiguous. This CDR3 is CASSQVIREESGNTIYF. CDR3 nucleotides: TGTGCCAGCAGCCAAGTAATTAGGGAAGAATCTGGAAACACCATATATTTT.